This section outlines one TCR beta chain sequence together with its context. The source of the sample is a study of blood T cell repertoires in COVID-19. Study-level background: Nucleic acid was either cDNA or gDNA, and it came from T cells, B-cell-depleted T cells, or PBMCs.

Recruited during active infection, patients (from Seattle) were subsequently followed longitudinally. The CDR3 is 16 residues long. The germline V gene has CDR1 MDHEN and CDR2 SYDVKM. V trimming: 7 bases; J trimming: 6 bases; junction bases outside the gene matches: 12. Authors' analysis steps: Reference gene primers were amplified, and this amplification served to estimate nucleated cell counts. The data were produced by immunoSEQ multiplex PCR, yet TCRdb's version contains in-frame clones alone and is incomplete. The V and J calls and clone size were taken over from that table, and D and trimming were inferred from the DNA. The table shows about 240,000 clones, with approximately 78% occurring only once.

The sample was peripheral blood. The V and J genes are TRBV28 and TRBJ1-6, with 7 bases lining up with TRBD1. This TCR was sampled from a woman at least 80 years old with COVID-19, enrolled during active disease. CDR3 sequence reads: CASTPAAGGSNSPLHF. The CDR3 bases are TGTGCCAGCACCCCCGCGGCAGGGGGTAGTAATTCACCCCTCCACTTT.